This TCR beta chain is from a study of blood T cell repertoires in COVID-19. Study details: Italy, Spain and the United States were the sources of the convalescent and acute COVID-19 samples. Sample material is recorded as cDNA or gDNA derived from T cells, B-cell-depleted T cells, or PBMCs.

Trimming left V 10 bases short and J 5 bases short, with 18 bases between. This CDR3 is 15 amino acids long. In germline, CDR1 is MNHEY, CDR2 SVGAGI. Authors' analysis steps: How many nucleated cells were present was estimated from reference gene primer amplification. Repertoires were generated with immunoSEQ multiplex PCR, while TCRdb's copy carries only in-frame clones and drops some. V and J calls and clone size are those listed in that table; D and trimming were worked out from the DNA. The table includes approximately 360,000 clones, less than 90% detected once. Which cohort a participant joined came from the clinical history participants gave.

The sequencing input was PBMCs or T cells enriched from blood (not recorded which). The sequence came from a woman aged 50 to 65 who had recovered from COVID-19. The genes are TRBV6-5 and TRBJ1-6; TRBD1 might be the D (6 bases). The CDR3 is CATKEAWTDNSPLHF. The CDR3 DNA sequence: TGTGCCACGAAGGAGGCGTGGACAGATAATTCACCCCTCCACTTT.